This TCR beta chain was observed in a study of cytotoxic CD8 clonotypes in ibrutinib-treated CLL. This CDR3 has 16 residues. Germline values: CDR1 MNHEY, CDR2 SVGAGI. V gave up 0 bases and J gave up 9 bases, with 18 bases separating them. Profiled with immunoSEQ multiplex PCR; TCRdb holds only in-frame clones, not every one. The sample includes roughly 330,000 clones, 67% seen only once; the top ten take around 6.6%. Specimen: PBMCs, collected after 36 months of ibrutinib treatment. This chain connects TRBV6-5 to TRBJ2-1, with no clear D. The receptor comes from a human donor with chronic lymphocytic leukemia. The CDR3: CASSYSRVPGSGEQFF. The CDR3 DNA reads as TGTGCCAGCAGTTACTCTAGGGTTCCGGGCTCCGGTGAGCAGTTCTTC.